This T cell receptor (beta chain) was recorded in a study of shared clonotypes between healthy human individuals. Naive CD8 populations comprised CD45RO-negative cells positively selected for CCR7, excluding terminally differentiated effector memory CD45RA+ cells. Study-wide results and caveats: The study found lower generation probabilities in non-shared clonotypes than in those shared by all four donors. Incompleteness in sorted-subset sequencing, despite large depth, was shown by rarefaction.

Generated by immunoSEQ multiplex PCR, the TCRdb table keeps only in-frame clones and is missing some. The data hold hundreds of thousands of clones, with about 95% observed a single time. Details on this clone: As yet, its antigen is unknown.

Material for sequencing was naive CD8+ T cells sorted from blood. This receptor was identified in a woman aged 25-40 years in good health.

CDR3 DNA: TGTGCCAGCACTCGCCCGAGCACAGATACGCAGTATTTT. This encodes CASTRPSTDTQYF. J is TRBJ2-3 and V is TRBV6-1; D call uncertain. The CDR3 is 13 amino acids. Looked up from germline, CDR1 is MNHNS and CDR2 is SASEGT. V lost 7 bases, J lost 0 bases, and 8 bases lay in between.